This T cell receptor (beta chain) derives from a study of blood T cells in healthy people across ages. In terms of origin and age, donors were healthy Caucasian individuals from Russia aged about 6 to 90. Peripheral blood samples of 9 to 10 milliliters were drawn from each donor. This clonotype showed up just a few times. Its target is unknown. Study conclusions and caveats: From one million sequenced T cells, diversity estimates were lower bounds.

Deletions cut 0 bases from V and 1 base from J, with 10 bases between. The germline V gene encodes CDR1 DFQATT and CDR2 SNEGSKA (reference sequence). This CDR3 comprises 15 residues. Next came a second PCR, run for about 6 to 12 cycles, which used a sample-barcoded 5' primer along with a J-beta primer mix. Each CDR3 protein is one row after TCRdb ran MiXCR on the 5' RACE reads. The data contain 700,000 to 900,000 distinct CDR3 sequences, around 24% of them singletons. This same sample was also part of a study on T cells of mothers and their children.

Sequences were obtained from blood. This clonotype was obtained from a boy younger than 18 in good health. This chain uses TRBV20-1 with TRBJ1-5, with D perhaps matching TRBD1 (6 bases). The CDR3 nucleotides read TGCAGTGCTAGAGATGTGAGGGGGAGCAATCAGCCCCAGCATTTT. Residues: CSARDVRGSNQPQHF.